This T cell receptor beta chain was recovered during a study of blood T cells in healthy people across ages. General study results and limits: Estimated diversity, derived from one million T cells, was regarded as an underestimate. Lack of knowledge of donor CMV status possibly confounded expanded clonotype changes.

Turning to this clonotype: Its antigen remains unidentified.

In each sample, at least 6 million PBMCs were isolated. Sample-barcoded 5' priming and a J-beta primer mix drove a second PCR of 7 to 11 cycles. Each TCR beta cDNA got a 12-nucleotide random molecular identifier. TCRdb passed the 5' RACE reads through MiXCR, listing each CDR3 protein once. The sample yields more than 700,000 distinct CDR3 sequences, about 53% seen once. The sequence was obtained from a man older than 75 in good health. Material: blood.

The CDR3 DNA reads as TGTGCCAGCAGCGTACCGGGGGGAGGGCGGGCCAATGAGCAGTTCTTC. Translation gives CASSVPGGGRANEQFF. The chain combines TRBV9 with TRBJ2-1; the match to TRBD2 covers 7 bases. The trim removed 1 base at V and 6 bases at J, leaving 10 bases unmatched. CDR3 length equals 16 residues. Germline assignment: CDR1 SGDLS and CDR2 YYNGEE.